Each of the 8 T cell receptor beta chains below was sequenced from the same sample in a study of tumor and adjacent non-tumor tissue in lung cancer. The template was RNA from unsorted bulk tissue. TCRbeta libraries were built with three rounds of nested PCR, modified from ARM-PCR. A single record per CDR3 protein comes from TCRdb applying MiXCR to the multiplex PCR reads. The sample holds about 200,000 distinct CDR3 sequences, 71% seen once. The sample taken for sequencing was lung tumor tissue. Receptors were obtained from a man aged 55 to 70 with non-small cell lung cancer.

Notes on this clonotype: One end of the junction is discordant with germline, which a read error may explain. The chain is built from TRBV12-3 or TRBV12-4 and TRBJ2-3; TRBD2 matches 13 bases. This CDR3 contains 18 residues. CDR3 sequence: CTSRTSGRAGRRTDTQYF. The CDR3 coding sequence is TGTACCAGCAGAACTAGCGGGAGGGCCGGTCGGCGCACAGATACGCAGTATTTT.

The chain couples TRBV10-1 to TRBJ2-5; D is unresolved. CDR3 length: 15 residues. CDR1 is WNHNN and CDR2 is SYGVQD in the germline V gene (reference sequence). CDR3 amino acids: CTNSDSVGPRETQYF. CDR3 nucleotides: TGCACCAACAGTGATTCAGTAGGGCCCAGGGAGACCCAGTACTTC.

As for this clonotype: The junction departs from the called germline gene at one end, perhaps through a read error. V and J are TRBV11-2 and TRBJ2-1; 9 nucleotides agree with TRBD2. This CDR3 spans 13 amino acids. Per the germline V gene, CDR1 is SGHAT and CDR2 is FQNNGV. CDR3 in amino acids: CGSSLGLAFEQFF. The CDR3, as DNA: TGTGGCAGCAGCTTAGGACTAGCGTTTGAGCAGTTCTTC. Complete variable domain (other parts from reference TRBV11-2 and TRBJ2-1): EAGVAQSPRYKIIEKRQSVAFWCNPISGHATLYWYQQILGQGPKLLIQFQNNGVVDDSQLPKDRFSAERLKGVDSTLKIQPAKLEDSAVYLCGSSLGLAFEQFFGPGTRLTVL.

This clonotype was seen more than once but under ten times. The CDR3 protein is CASSPLADQPQHF. CDR3 nucleotides: TGTGCCAGCAGCCCCCTCGCGGACCAGCCCCAGCATTTT. The rearrangement links TRBV28 to TRBJ1-5; D is unresolved. Trimming cost V 6 bases and J 7 bases, with 13 bases left between them. The CDR3 has 13 residues. Germline CDR1 MDHEN, CDR2 SYDVKM.

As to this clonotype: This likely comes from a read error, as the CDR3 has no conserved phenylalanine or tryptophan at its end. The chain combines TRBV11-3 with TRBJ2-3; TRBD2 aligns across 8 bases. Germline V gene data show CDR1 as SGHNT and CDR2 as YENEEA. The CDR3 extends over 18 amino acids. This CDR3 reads CASSPGTITGGRADTQYS. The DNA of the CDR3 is TGTGCCAGCAGCCCCGGGACAATAACGGGGGGGCGCGCAGATACACAGTATTCT.

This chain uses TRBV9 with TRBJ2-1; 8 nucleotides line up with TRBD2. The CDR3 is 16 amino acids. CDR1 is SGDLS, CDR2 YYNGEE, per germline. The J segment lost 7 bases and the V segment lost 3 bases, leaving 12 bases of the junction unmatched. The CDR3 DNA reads TGTGCCAGCAGCGCCGGACTCAGCGGGAGCCTAAATGAGCAGTTCTTC. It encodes CASSAGLSGSLNEQFF.

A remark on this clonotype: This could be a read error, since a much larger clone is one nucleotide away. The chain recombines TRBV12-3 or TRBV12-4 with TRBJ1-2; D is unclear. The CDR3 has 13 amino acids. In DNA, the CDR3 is TGTGCCAACAGTTTATGGGCAGGCCATGGCTACACCTTC. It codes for CANSLWAGHGYTF.

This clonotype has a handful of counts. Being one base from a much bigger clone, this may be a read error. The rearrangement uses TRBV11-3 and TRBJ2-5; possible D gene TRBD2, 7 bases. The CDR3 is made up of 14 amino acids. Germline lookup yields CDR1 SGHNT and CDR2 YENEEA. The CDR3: CASSLGGGQKTQYF. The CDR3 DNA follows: TGTGCCAGCAGCTTAGGGGGGGGCCAAAAGACCCAGTACTTC.